The next 27 T cell receptor beta chains were all read from a single sample in a study of blood T cells in healthy people across ages. Primed by a sample-barcoded 5' primer and a J-beta primer mix, a second PCR proceeded for roughly 7 to 11 cycles. In TCRdb, the 5' RACE reads were re-called with MiXCR into one record per CDR3 protein. The sample shows around 900,000 distinct CDR3 sequences, about 30% of them seen only once. Sequencing was carried out using blood. Receptor source: a woman older than 75 in good health.

Ten or more counts support this clonotype. The CDR3 region has the DNA TGTGCCAGCAGTCCGGGACAGGCCTTCGATGTCTACAATGAGCAGTTCTTC. Protein product: CASSPGQAFDVYNEQFF. The chain recombines TRBV12-3 or TRBV12-4 with TRBJ2-1; 8 nucleotides agree with TRBD1. The CDR3 is 17 residues long. J was trimmed by 3 bases and V by 5 bases; bases with no gene match: 12.

This clonotype was seen many times. The gene calls are TRBV27 and TRBJ2-7; a possible D gene is TRBD2 (6 bases). The CDR3 spans 14 residues. Germline values: CDR1 MNHEY, CDR2 SMNVEV (reference sequence). Trimming shortened V by 4 bases and J by 5 bases, and 15 bases separated the two germline ends. CDR3 nucleotides: TGTGCCAGCAGTTACGGACTAAAAATGAACGAGCAGTACTTC. It codes for CASSYGLKMNEQYF.

This clonotype was detected ten times or more. The chain couples TRBV20-1 to TRBJ2-7; D may correspond to TRBD1 or TRBD2 (5 bases each). Looked up from germline, CDR1 is DFQATT and CDR2 is SNEGSKA (reference sequence). The V and J ends lost 2 bases and 3 bases respectively, with 14 bases between them. The CDR3 extends over 14 amino acids. The CDR3 is CSARPLIGGYEQYF. CDR3 DNA sequence: TGCAGTGCTAGACCCCTTATTGGGGGCTACGAGCAGTACTTC.

This clonotype was detected many times. V is TRBV5-8 and J is TRBJ2-3, with D perhaps matching TRBD1 (5 bases). Trimming left V 4 bases short and J 0 bases short, with 15 bases between. The CDR3 extends over 16 amino acids. Germline V gene lookup returns CDR1 SGHTS and CDR2 YDEGEE. The CDR3 DNA sequence: TGTGCCAGCAGCCCATGGACACAGACGAGCACAGATACGCAGTATTTT. Amino acids: CASSPWTQTSTDTQYF.

The table lists this clonotype with many counts. The chain carries TRBV7-2 and TRBJ1-4, with D uncertain. From germline, CDR1 is SGHTA and CDR2 FQGNSA. The CDR3 has 15 residues. V lost 2 bases, J lost 8 bases, and 15 bases lay in between. The CDR3 region has the DNA TGTGCCAGCAGCTTATCCGGACGGTTTTTCGAAAAACTGTTTTTT. This codes for CASSLSGRFFEKLFF.

This clonotype was observed many times. V and J are TRBV11-2 and TRBJ2-7, with D possibly TRBD2 on 5 matching bases. V gave up 7 bases and J gave up 3 bases, with 10 bases separating them. The germline V gene encodes CDR1 SGHAT and CDR2 FQNNGV. The CDR3 runs to 12 residues. For the CDR3, the DNA is TGTGCCAGCATCCCACGGGGCTACGAGCAGTACTTC. Translated, it gives CASIPRGYEQYF.

In its sample, this clonotype was seen a few times. The chain carries TRBV7-2 and TRBJ2-2; D is perhaps TRBD1 (6 bases). Germline V gene sequence: CDR1 SGHTA, CDR2 FQGNSA. CDR3 length: 15 residues. Trimming took off 0 bases at V and 6 bases at J, with 11 bases between the two ends. This CDR3 reads CASSLAARGSGELFF. The CDR3 coding sequence is TGTGCCAGCAGCTTAGCAGCCAGGGGTTCCGGGGAGCTGTTTTTT.

This clonotype was counted only a few times. For the CDR3, the DNA is TGTGCCAGCAGCGTCCGGGGTAGCTCCTATAATTCACCCCTCCACTTT. This sequence encodes CASSVRGSSYNSPLHF. The chain is built from TRBV9 and TRBJ1-6; no firm D call. Deletions cut 2 bases from V and 0 bases from J, with 9 bases between. Per germline, CDR1 SGDLS and CDR2 YYNGEE. This CDR3 has 16 residues. Filled out from reference TRBV9 and TRBJ1-6, the complete variable domain reads DSGVTQTPKHLITATGQRVTLRCSPRSGDLSVYWYQQSLDQGLQFLIQYYNGEERAKGNILERFSAQQFPDLHSELNLSSLELGDSALYFCASSVRGSSYNSPLHFGNGTRLTVT.

V and J are TRBV7-2 and TRBJ1-6; TRBD1 matches 9 bases. Germline V gene lookup returns CDR1 SGHTA and CDR2 FQGNSA. This CDR3 contains 14 residues. V was pared by 5 bases and J by 12 bases, with 8 bases of the junction left unmatched. The CDR3 sequence is CASSPDRGGVPLHF. The CDR3, as DNA: TGTGCCAGCAGCCCAGACAGGGGGGGGGTACCCCTCCACTTT.

The chain recombines TRBV6-1 with TRBJ1-2, with D perhaps matching TRBD1 (6 bases). Germline V gene sequence: CDR1 MNHNS, CDR2 SASEGT. Trimming cost V 6 bases and J 1 base, with 12 bases left between them. This CDR3 has 14 amino acids. CDR3 region: CASRTGQVNYGYTF. The CDR3, as DNA: TGTGCCAGCAGAACAGGGCAAGTTAACTATGGCTACACCTTC.

This clonotype was found a few times. J is TRBJ1-4 and V is TRBV20-1; D is perhaps TRBD1 (5 bases). The CDR3 runs 15 residues. Looked up from germline, CDR1 is DFQATT and CDR2 is SNEGSKA (reference sequence). V was shortened by 1 base and J by 7 bases, with 16 bases between the two germline ends. CDR3: CSARVYGTGGEKLFF. CDR3 bases: TGCAGTGCTAGAGTTTACGGGACGGGGGGTGAAAAACTGTTTTTT.

This clonotype showed up many times. The chain employs TRBV3-1 and TRBJ2-5; 11 bases are shared with TRBD2. Losses at the gene ends were 4 bases for V and 2 bases for J; bases not matched to a gene: 6. In germline, CDR1 is LGHDT, CDR2 YNNKEL (reference sequence). The CDR3 is made up of 16 amino acids. The CDR3 here is CASSRRTSGLQETQYF. In DNA form, the CDR3 reads TGTGCCAGCAGCCGTCGGACTAGCGGGTTGCAAGAGACCCAGTACTTC.

To note about this clonotype: A single base separates this from a much larger clone, so it may be a read error. V usage is TRBV14 and J usage is TRBJ1-2; no clear D gene. Looked up from germline, CDR1 is SGHDN and CDR2 is FVKESK. The CDR3 extends over 13 amino acids. CDR3 bases: TGTGCCGGCAGCCAAAATTGGATCGGGGGCTACACCTTC. This sequence encodes CAGSQNWIGGYTF.

This clonotype was seen once. The chain joins TRBV18 to TRBJ1-5; D remains unclear. The CDR3 extends over 16 amino acids. The germline V gene encodes CDR1 KGHSH and CDR2 LQKENI. V was clipped by 0 bases and J by 4 bases, with 13 bases between them. The CDR3 sequence: CASSPPGIGANQPQHF. The DNA of the CDR3 is TGTGCCAGCTCACCACCGGGTATAGGCGCGAATCAGCCCCAGCATTTT. Using reference TRBV18 and TRBJ1-5 for the parts outside the CDR3, the full variable domain is NAGVMQNPRHLVRRRGQEARLRCSPMKGHSHVYWYRQLPEEGLKFMVYLQKENIIDESGMPKERFSAEFPKEGPSILRIQQVVRGDSAAYFCASSPPGIGANQPQHFGDGTRLSIL.

The CDR3 sequence: CASSLWPTGDTQYF. The CDR3 DNA reads as TGTGCCAGCAGCTTGTGGCCGACGGGTGATACGCAGTATTTT. The chain is built from TRBV13 and TRBJ2-3; no definite D call. Trimming left V 3 bases short and J 6 bases short, with 13 bases between. Germline V gives CDR1 PRHDT, CDR2 FYEKMQ (reference sequence). The CDR3 is 14 amino acids.

This clonotype was picked up many times. The genes are TRBV6-5 and TRBJ2-4; weak D call: TRBD2 (6 bases). The ends were cut back, 6 bases at V and 0 bases at J, with 12 bases in the middle. Germline assignment: CDR1 MNHEY and CDR2 SVGAGI. The CDR3 contains 15 residues. The CDR3 DNA is TGTGCCAGCAGCCCCCGGGGGACAGCCAAAAACATTCAGTACTTC. Translated, it gives CASSPRGTAKNIQYF.

As for this clonotype: A much bigger clone sits one base away, suggesting this may be a read error. The chain uses TRBV6-5 and TRBJ1-1, with D unresolved. The CDR3 spans 13 residues. V gave up 4 bases and J gave up 9 bases, with 15 bases separating them. Germline values: CDR1 MNHEY, CDR2 SVGAGI. The CDR3 reads CASSSRSLTQAFF. The CDR3 nucleotides are TGTGCCAGCAGTTCCAGGTCTCTAACCCAAGCTTTCTTT.

V gene TRBV20-1 combines with J gene TRBJ2-3; 8 bases are a match to TRBD2. There are 15 residues in the CDR3. Germline V gives CDR1 DFQATT, CDR2 SNEGSKA (reference sequence). Trimming at V came to 6 bases and at J to 4 bases, leaving 12 bases not matched to a gene. CDR3 sequence: CSAGGSGKVSDTQYF. CDR3 coding DNA: TGCAGTGCCGGGGGTAGCGGGAAAGTGTCAGATACGCAGTATTTT.

The sample holds one count of this clonotype. The germline gene is not matched at one end of the junction; a read error may be the cause. The rearrangement uses TRBV18 and TRBJ2-1, with D possibly being TRBD1 (6 bases). The CDR3 consists of 16 residues. In germline, CDR1 is KGHSH, CDR2 LQKENI. The CDR3, as DNA: TGTGCCGGCTCACCACCGGACAGAAGCTCCTACAATGAGCAGTTCTTC. It yields the protein CAGSPPDRSSYNEQFF.

This clonotype was counted a few times. This chain connects TRBV2 to TRBJ2-5; D is perhaps TRBD1 (6 bases). The CDR3 has 13 residues. CDR1 is SNHLY and CDR2 is FYNNEI in the germline V gene. V was pared by 7 bases and J by 3 bases, with 12 bases between. The chain's CDR3 is CASMIEGEETQYF. CDR3 coding DNA: TGTGCCAGCATGATTGAGGGGGAAGAGACCCAGTACTTC.

The rearrangement joins TRBV13 to TRBJ2-4; D uncertain. With the DNA end fitting TRBJ2-7 better, the J assignment may be wrong. Germline lookup yields CDR1 PRHDT and CDR2 FYEKMQ (reference sequence). There are 16 residues in the CDR3. The CDR3, as DNA: TGTGCCAGCAGCTCCTCCCGGAAGGGCACCCGGTACGAGCAGTACTTC. The encoded protein is CASSSSRKGTRYEQYF.

A few counts support this clonotype. The V and J genes are TRBV20-1 and TRBJ1-4; D might be TRBD1 (6 bases). V lost 8 bases to trimming and J lost 5 bases, with 15 bases between them. Germline values: CDR1 DFQATT, CDR2 SNEGSKA (reference sequence). The CDR3 is 13 residues long. CDR3 protein: CSTQGRPNEKLFF. The CDR3 region has the DNA TGCAGTACTCAGGGGAGACCGAATGAAAAACTGTTTTTT.

The sample holds a few counts of this clonotype. The V gene is TRBV15, the J gene TRBJ2-5; no definite D call. The CDR3 is 16 residues long. Trimming took off 1 base at V and 5 bases at J, with 17 bases between the two ends. CDR1 is LNHNV and CDR2 is YYDKDF in the germline V gene (reference sequence). In DNA, the CDR3 is TGTGCCACCAGCAGAGTACGTGGGGTGATATGGGAGACCCAGTACTTC. It encodes CATSRVRGVIWETQYF.

This clonotype was found a few times. A much larger clone lies one base from this, so it may be a read error. The rearrangement uses TRBV7-2 and TRBJ2-5; 15 positions agree with TRBD2. Trimming at V came to 6 bases and at J to 13 bases, leaving 9 bases not matched to a gene. The CDR3 sequence is 14 residues long. Germline loops: CDR1 SGHTA, CDR2 FQGNSA. The CDR3 coding sequence is TGTGCCAGCAGAAACGGGACTAGCGGGGGGTTACGGTACTTC. This sequence encodes CASRNGTSGGLRYF.

This clonotype was detected many times. V is TRBV5-6 and J is TRBJ2-5, with 8 bases fitting TRBD1. This CDR3 is 15 amino acids long. Germline CDR1 is SGHDT and CDR2 is YYEEEE. V lost 0 bases, J lost 5 bases, and 6 bases stayed unmatched. Here the CDR3 DNA reads TGTGCCAGCAGCTTGGTTTCAGGGGGCTTTGAGACCCAGTACTTC. Translation: CASSLVSGGFETQYF.

This chain links TRBV20-1 with TRBJ2-3; TRBD2 aligns across 7 bases. The junction had 2 bases not matched to a gene; V was cut back by 4 bases and J by 1 base. Germline CDR1 reads DFQATT; CDR2 reads SNEGSKA (reference sequence). The CDR3 runs to 13 residues. This CDR3 reads CSAIAGGTDTQYF. As DNA, the CDR3 is TGCAGTGCTATCGCGGGAGGCACAGATACGCAGTATTTT.

As concerns this clonotype: A much larger clone is a single base away; this may be a read error. The chain links TRBV27 to TRBJ2-7; TRBD2 matches 9 bases. The V and J ends lost 2 bases and 7 bases, in that order; junction bases with no gene match: 21. This CDR3 spans 19 amino acids. Per the germline V gene, CDR1 is MNHEY and CDR2 is SMNVEV (reference sequence). CDR3 amino acids: CASSLRIAGVTSSYNEQYF. CDR3 nucleotide sequence: TGTGCCAGCAGTTTAAGGATAGCGGGGGTCACAAGCTCCTACAATGAGCAGTACTTC.